Sequencing of this T cell receptor (beta chain) was carried out in a study of graft-versus-host responses after intestinal transplantation. Across the whole study: Following induction with anti-thymocyte globulin, all recipients were given tacrolimus and steroids for two to three years. Study findings and constraints: GvH clones surfaced in recipient marrow, some emerging earlier in ileum or blood.

Sequenced by immunoSEQ multiplex PCR; TCRdb stores in-frame clones only, minus some. This table holds about 10,000 clones, under 95% found once. V was cut by 7 bases and J by 0 bases, with 6 bases left in between. The CDR3 covers 13 residues. CDR1 and CDR2 (germline): SNHLY, FYNNEI. On this clone itself: Antigen specificity is unknown.

The sample in question was PBMCs, obtained 43 to 45 days after intestinal transplant. The chain couples TRBV2 to TRBJ2-2; D remains unclear. The origin of this receptor is a human patient who received an intestinal transplant, so some T cells may come from the graft donor. Here the CDR3 reads CASTDPNTGELFF. CDR3 in DNA: TGTGCCAGCACCGATCCGAACACCGGGGAGCTGTTTTTT.